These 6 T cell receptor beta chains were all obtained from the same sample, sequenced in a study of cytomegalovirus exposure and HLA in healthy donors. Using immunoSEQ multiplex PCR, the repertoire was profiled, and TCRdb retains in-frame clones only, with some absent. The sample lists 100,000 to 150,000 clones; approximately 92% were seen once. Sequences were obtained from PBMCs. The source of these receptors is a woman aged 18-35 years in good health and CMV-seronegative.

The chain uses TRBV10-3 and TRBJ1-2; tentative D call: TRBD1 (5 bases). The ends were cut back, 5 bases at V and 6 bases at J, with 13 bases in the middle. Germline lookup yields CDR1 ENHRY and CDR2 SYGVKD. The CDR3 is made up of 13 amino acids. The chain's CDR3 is CAISRTTSDGYTF. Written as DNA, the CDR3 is TGTGCCATCAGTCGGACAACAAGTGATGGCTACACCTTC.

The CDR3 sequence: CASTTGGYNSPLHF. The DNA for the CDR3 is TGTGCCAGCACAACAGGGGGCTATAATTCACCCCTCCACTTT. This chain connects TRBV18 to TRBJ1-6; 8 bases are shared with TRBD1. The trim removed 8 bases at V and 3 bases at J, leaving 3 bases unmatched. The CDR3 loop spans 14 amino acids. CDR1 KGHSH and CDR2 LQKENI come from the germline V gene.

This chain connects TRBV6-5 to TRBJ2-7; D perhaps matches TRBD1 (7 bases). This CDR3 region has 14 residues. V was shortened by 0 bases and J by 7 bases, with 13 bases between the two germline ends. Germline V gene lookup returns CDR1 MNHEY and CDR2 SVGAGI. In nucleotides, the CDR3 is TGTGCCAGCAGTTACTCGGAGGGGGCAGGGGAGCAGTACTTC. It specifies CASSYSEGAGEQYF.

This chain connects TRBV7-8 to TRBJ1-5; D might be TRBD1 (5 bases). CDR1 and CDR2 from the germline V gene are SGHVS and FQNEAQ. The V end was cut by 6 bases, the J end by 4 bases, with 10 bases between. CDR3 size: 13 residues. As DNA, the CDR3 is TGTGCCAGCAGGTCAGGGCGTAATCAGCCCCAGCATTTT. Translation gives CASRSGRNQPQHF. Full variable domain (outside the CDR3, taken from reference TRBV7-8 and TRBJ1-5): GAGVSQSPRYKVAKRGQDVALRCDPISGHVSLFWYQQALGQGPEFLTYFQNEAQLDKSGLPSDRFFAERPEGSVSTLKIQRTQQEDSAVYLCASRSGRNQPQHFGDGTRLSIL.

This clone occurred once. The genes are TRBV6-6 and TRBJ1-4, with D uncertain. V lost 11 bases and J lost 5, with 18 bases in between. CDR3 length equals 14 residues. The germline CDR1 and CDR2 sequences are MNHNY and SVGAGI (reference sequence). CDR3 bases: TGTGCCGTAGCCCCCGCCGTCGCAAATGAAAAACTGTTTTTT. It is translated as CAVAPAVANEKLFF.

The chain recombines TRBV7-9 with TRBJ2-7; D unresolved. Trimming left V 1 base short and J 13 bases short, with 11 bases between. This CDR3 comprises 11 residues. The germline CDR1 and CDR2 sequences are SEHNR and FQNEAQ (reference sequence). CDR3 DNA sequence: TGTGCCAGCAGCTTAGGCGTGGTCCGTTACTTC. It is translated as CASSLGVVRYF.